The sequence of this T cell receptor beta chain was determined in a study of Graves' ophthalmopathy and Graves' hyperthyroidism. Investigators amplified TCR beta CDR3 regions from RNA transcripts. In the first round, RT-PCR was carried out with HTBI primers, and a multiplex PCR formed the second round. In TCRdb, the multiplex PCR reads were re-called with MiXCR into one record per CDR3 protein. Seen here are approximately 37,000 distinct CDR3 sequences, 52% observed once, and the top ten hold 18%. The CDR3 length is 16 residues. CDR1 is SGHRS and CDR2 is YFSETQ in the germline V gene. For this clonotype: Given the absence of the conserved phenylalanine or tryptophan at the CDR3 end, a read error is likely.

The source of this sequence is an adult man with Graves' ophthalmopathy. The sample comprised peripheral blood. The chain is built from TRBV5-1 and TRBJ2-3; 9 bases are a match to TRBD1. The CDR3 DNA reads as TGCGCCAGCAGCCCGGGGGACAGGGTTATCACAGGTACGCAGTATTCT. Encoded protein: CASSPGDRVITGTQYS.